This T cell receptor (beta chain) was retrieved from a study of cytomegalovirus exposure and HLA in healthy donors. CDR1 and CDR2 from the germline V gene are MNHEY and SMNVEV (reference sequence). This CDR3 contains 14 residues. V lost 11 bases, J lost 2 bases, and 16 bases lay in between. With 60 Vbeta and 13 Jbeta primers, the PCR was carried out. Assay: immunoSEQ multiplex PCR; the TCRdb copy retains only in-frame clones and omits some. The data include 180,000 or so clones; the top ten clones carry 0.75% to 0.85%. The rearrangement links TRBV27 to TRBJ1-5; D is possibly TRBD1 (6 bases). The sequenced sample consisted of PBMCs. This sequence was found in a woman aged 18-29 years in good health and CMV-seropositive. CDR3 nucleotides: TGTGCCTCTAGAGGGGGTTGGGGCAATCAGCCCCAGCATTTT. As protein: CASRGGWGNQPQHF.